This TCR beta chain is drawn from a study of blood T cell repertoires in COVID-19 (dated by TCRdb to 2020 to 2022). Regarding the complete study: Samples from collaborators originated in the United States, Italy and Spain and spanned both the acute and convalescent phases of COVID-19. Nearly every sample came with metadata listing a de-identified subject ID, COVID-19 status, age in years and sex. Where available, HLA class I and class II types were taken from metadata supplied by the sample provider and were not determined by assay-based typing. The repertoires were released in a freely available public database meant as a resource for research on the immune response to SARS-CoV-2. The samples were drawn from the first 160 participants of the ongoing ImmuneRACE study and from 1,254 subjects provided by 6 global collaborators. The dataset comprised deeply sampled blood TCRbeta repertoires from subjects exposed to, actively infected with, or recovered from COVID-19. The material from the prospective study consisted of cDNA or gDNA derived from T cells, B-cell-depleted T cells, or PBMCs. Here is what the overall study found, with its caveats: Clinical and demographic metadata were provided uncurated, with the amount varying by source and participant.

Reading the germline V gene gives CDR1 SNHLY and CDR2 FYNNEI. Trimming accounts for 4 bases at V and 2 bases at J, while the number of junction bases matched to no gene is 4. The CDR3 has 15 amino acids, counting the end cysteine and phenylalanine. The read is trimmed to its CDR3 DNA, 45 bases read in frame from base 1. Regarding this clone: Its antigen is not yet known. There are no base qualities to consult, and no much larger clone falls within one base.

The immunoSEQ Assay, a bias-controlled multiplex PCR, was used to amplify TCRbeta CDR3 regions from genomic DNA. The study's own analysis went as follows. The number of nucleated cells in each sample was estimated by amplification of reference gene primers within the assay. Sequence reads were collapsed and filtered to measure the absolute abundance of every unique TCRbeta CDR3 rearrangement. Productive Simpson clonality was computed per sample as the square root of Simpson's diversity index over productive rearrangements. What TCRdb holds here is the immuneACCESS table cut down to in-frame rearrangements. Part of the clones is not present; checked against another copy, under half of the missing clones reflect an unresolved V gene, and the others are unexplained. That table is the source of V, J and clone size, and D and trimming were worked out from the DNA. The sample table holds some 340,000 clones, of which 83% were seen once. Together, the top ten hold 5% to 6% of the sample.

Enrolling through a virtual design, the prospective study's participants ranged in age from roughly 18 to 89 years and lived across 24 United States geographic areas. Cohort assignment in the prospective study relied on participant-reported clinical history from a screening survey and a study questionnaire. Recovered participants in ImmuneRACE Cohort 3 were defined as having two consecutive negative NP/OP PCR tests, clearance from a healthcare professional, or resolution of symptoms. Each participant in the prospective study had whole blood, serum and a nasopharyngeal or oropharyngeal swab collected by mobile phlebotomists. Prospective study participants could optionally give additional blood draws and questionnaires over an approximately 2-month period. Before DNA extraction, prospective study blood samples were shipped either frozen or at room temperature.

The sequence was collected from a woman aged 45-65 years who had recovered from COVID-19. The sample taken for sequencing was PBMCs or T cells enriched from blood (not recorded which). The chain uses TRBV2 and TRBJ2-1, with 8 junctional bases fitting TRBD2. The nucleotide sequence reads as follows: TGTGCCAGCAGTGGGGTGCGGGAGGCCTACAATGAGCAGTTCTTC. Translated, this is CASSGVREAYNEQFF. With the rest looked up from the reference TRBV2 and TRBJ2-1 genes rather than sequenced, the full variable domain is EPEVTQTPSHQVTQMGQEVILRCVPISNHLYFYWYRQILGQKVEFLVSFYNNEISEKSEIFDDQFSVERPDGSNFTLKIRSTKLEDSAMYFCASSGVREAYNEQFFGPGTRLTVL.